Listed below are T cell receptor beta chains from one sample, sequenced in a study of post-analysis software for immune sequencing data. TCRdb recomputed calls from the PCR reads with MiXCR, one row per CDR3 protein. This table holds more than 350,000 distinct CDR3 sequences, 35% to 45% found once. Source material: blood. The source is a girl aged 2 to 10 with multiple sclerosis. Both conserved end residues are part of each CDR3. A D gene is named only where the DNA matches it firmly. Part of the rows lack a size; the others show once, few, many or a class for expanded clones.

J gene: TRBJ2-5
clone size: NA
D gene: NA
V gene: TRBV5-6
CDR3 protein: CASSLEGWTEQYF
CDR3 DNA: TGTGCCAGCAGCTTGGAGGGCTGGACTGAGCAGTACTTC

J gene: TRBJ2-3
clone size: NA
D gene: NA
V gene: TRBV5-1
CDR3 protein: CASSLAVGMDTQYF
CDR3 DNA: TGCGCCAGCAGCTTGGCCGTGGGAATGGATACGCAGTATTTT

J gene: TRBJ1-1
clone size: few
D gene: TRBD1
V gene: TRBV18
CDR3 protein: CASSGDRMNTEAFF
CDR3 DNA: TGTGCCAGCTCCGGGGACAGGATGAACACTGAAGCTTTCTTT

J gene: TRBJ1-2
clone size: few
D gene: TRBD1
V gene: TRBV6-2/TRBV6-3
CDR3 protein: CASFTWDRRDSGYTF
CDR3 DNA: TGTGCCAGCTTTACGTGGGACAGGCGGGACTCTGGCTACACCTTC

J gene: TRBJ2-7
clone size: few
D gene: NA
V gene: TRBV6-4
CDR3 protein: CASSDSAESSYEQYF
CDR3 DNA: TGTGCCAGCAGTGACTCGGCGGAGAGCTCCTACGAGCAGTACTTC

J gene: TRBJ1-2
clone size: NA
D gene: TRBD1
V gene: TRBV13
CDR3 protein: CASSDRDRGPQISGHTF
CDR3 DNA: TGTGCCAGCAGCGACCGGGACAGGGGCCCCCAGATCAGTGGCCACACCTTC

J gene: TRBJ2-7
clone size: once
D gene: TRBD2
V gene: TRBV14
CDR3 protein: CASSPRPGASGEHEQYF
CDR3 DNA: TGTGCCAGCAGCCCGCGACCCGGCGCTAGCGGGGAGCACGAGCAGTACTTC

J gene: TRBJ2-3
clone size: NA
D gene: TRBD2
V gene: TRBV7-9
CDR3 protein: CASSSTLSGRARDTQYF
CDR3 DNA: TGTGCCAGCAGCTCGACACTTAGCGGGAGGGCCAGGGATACGCAGTATTTT

J gene: TRBJ2-3
clone size: few
D gene: NA
V gene: TRBV6-4
CDR3 protein: CASSDSRYGGIGDTQYF
CDR3 DNA: TGTGCCAGCAGTGACTCTAGGTATGGCGGGATTGGAGATACGCAGTATTTT

J gene: TRBJ2-7
clone size: many
D gene: NA
V gene: TRBV5-1
CDR3 protein: CASRQPPNEQYF
CDR3 DNA: TGCGCCAGCCGACAGCCGCCTAACGAGCAGTACTTC

J gene: TRBJ1-1
clone size: NA
D gene: NA
V gene: TRBV7-2
CDR3 protein: CASRKYRNTEAFF
CDR3 DNA: TGTGCCAGCAGAAAGTACAGGAACACTGAAGCTTTCTTT

J gene: TRBJ1-6
clone size: NA
D gene: NA
V gene: TRBV12-3/TRBV12-4
CDR3 protein: CASSPNYNSPLHF
CDR3 DNA: TGTGCCAGCAGTCCTAATTACAATTCACCCCTCCACTTT

J gene: TRBJ1-2
clone size: NA
D gene: TRBD1
V gene: TRBV5-1
CDR3 protein: CASSSASGGSDGYTF
CDR3 DNA: TGCGCCAGCAGCTCGGCCTCAGGGGGCTCCGATGGCTACACCTTC

J gene: TRBJ2-2
clone size: NA
D gene: NA
V gene: TRBV6-5
CDR3 protein: CASRTAGELFF
CDR3 DNA: TGTGCCAGCCGGACGGCCGGGGAGCTGTTTTTT

J gene: TRBJ1-6
clone size: few
D gene: TRBD1
V gene: TRBV12-3/TRBV12-4
CDR3 protein: CASIGDRANSPLHF
CDR3 DNA: TGTGCCAGCATCGGGGACAGGGCCAATTCACCCCTCCACTTT

J gene: TRBJ1-2
clone size: few
D gene: NA
V gene: TRBV19
CDR3 protein: CASSYLNSVSYGYTF
CDR3 DNA: TGTGCCAGTAGTTATCTGAACAGCGTAAGCTATGGCTACACCTTC

J gene: TRBJ1-1
clone size: NA
D gene: TRBD1
V gene: TRBV7-2
CDR3 protein: CASSSQGGRKTEAFF
CDR3 DNA: TGTGCCAGCAGCTCACAGGGGGGTCGGAAGACTGAAGCTTTCTTT

J gene: TRBJ1-2
clone size: NA
D gene: NA
V gene: TRBV29-1
CDR3 protein: CSAERAAGGYTF
CDR3 DNA: TGCAGCGCCGAAAGGGCTGCGGGAGGCTACACCTTC

J gene: TRBJ1-2
clone size: NA
D gene: NA
V gene: TRBV5-1
CDR3 protein: CASSLEGRGLYGYTF
CDR3 DNA: TGCGCCAGCAGCTTGGAGGGCAGGGGCCTCTATGGCTACACCTTC

J gene: TRBJ1-1
clone size: NA
D gene: TRBD1
V gene: TRBV5-1
CDR3 protein: CASSLVGQGYTEAFF
CDR3 DNA: TGCGCCAGCAGCTTGGTGGGACAGGGGTACACTGAAGCTTTCTTT

J gene: TRBJ2-6
clone size: few
D gene: NA
V gene: TRBV29-1
CDR3 protein: CSVMLYGGNSGANVLTF
CDR3 DNA: TGCAGCGTGATGCTCTATGGGGGGAACTCTGGGGCCAACGTCCTGACTTTC

J gene: TRBJ2-5
clone size: few
D gene: NA
V gene: TRBV7-9
CDR3 protein: CASSPRSNQETQYF
CDR3 DNA: TGTGCCAGCAGCCCCCGTTCCAACCAAGAGACCCAGTACTTC

J gene: TRBJ1-2
clone size: NA
D gene: TRBD1
V gene: TRBV5-1
CDR3 protein: CASSLKPRDRDILLRGYTF
CDR3 DNA: TGCGCCAGCAGCTTGAAACCCCGGGACAGGGATATACTATTGCGTGGCTACACCTTC

J gene: TRBJ2-1
clone size: NA
D gene: NA
V gene: TRBV5-1
CDR3 protein: CASSLATGDEQFF
CDR3 DNA: TGCGCCAGCAGCTTGGCCACGGGGGATGAGCAGTTCTTC

J gene: TRBJ1-6
clone size: NA
D gene: NA
V gene: TRBV3-1
CDR3 protein: CASSQDRERSPLHF
CDR3 DNA: TGTGCCAGCAGCCAAGACAGGGAACGTTCACCCCTCCACTTT

J gene: TRBJ2-7
clone size: few
D gene: NA
V gene: TRBV5-5
CDR3 protein: CASSFWTDYEQYF
CDR3 DNA: TGTGCCAGCAGCTTCTGGACGGATTACGAGCAGTACTTC

J gene: TRBJ1-2
clone size: NA
D gene: NA
V gene: TRBV7-9
CDR3 protein: CASSAVPRGYTF
CDR3 DNA: TGTGCCAGCAGCGCAGTCCCTAGGGGCTACACCTTC

J gene: TRBJ2-1
clone size: NA
D gene: NA
V gene: TRBV5-1
CDR3 protein: CACSLEGSPYNEQFF
CDR3 DNA: TGCGCCTGCAGCTTGGAAGGTAGCCCGTACAATGAGCAGTTCTTC

J gene: TRBJ2-7
clone size: few
D gene: NA
V gene: TRBV28
CDR3 protein: CASSLKRIPHEQYF
CDR3 DNA: TGTGCCAGTAGCCTAAAGAGGATACCCCACGAGCAGTACTTC

J gene: TRBJ2-5
clone size: NA
D gene: TRBD2
V gene: TRBV5-1
CDR3 protein: CASSTSVGFQETQYF
CDR3 DNA: TGCGCCAGCAGCACTAGCGTGGGTTTTCAAGAGACCCAGTACTTC

J gene: TRBJ2-4
clone size: NA
D gene: TRBD1
V gene: TRBV7-2
CDR3 protein: CASSYRDRENIQYF
CDR3 DNA: TGTGCCAGCAGCTACCGGGACAGAGAAAACATTCAGTACTTC

J gene: TRBJ2-3
clone size: NA
D gene: TRBD2
V gene: TRBV4-1
CDR3 protein: CASSQERGGPDTQYF
CDR3 DNA: TGTGCCAGCAGCCAAGAACGGGGGGGCCCAGATACGCAGTATTTT

J gene: TRBJ1-1
clone size: NA
D gene: NA
V gene: TRBV12-3/TRBV12-4
CDR3 protein: CASKGRVNTEAFF
CDR3 DNA: TGTGCCAGCAAGGGACGGGTGAACACTGAAGCTTTCTTT

J gene: TRBJ2-4
clone size: few
D gene: NA
V gene: TRBV28
CDR3 protein: CASSLFQKEQYF
CDR3 DNA: TGTGCCAGCAGTTTATTTCAGAAAGAGCAGTACTTC

J gene: TRBJ1-6
clone size: few
D gene: NA
V gene: TRBV12-3/TRBV12-4
CDR3 protein: CASSQHSYNSPLHF
CDR3 DNA: TGTGCCAGCAGCCAGCACAGTTATAATTCACCCCTCCACTTT

J gene: TRBJ2-3
clone size: NA
D gene: TRBD2
V gene: TRBV20-1
CDR3 protein: CSAMTSGRPYPGTDTQYF
CDR3 DNA: TGCAGTGCTATGACTAGCGGGAGGCCTTACCCAGGCACAGATACGCAGTATTTT

J gene: TRBJ2-3
clone size: few
D gene: TRBD2
V gene: TRBV7-2
CDR3 protein: CASSLAASGGGTDTQYF
CDR3 DNA: TGTGCCAGCAGCTTAGCGGCTAGCGGGGGGGGCACAGATACGCAGTATTTT

J gene: TRBJ2-7
clone size: NA
D gene: TRBD1
V gene: TRBV6-1
CDR3 protein: CASSDPGQETYEQYF
CDR3 DNA: TGTGCCAGCAGTGATCCCGGACAGGAGACCTACGAGCAGTACTTC

J gene: TRBJ2-7
clone size: NA
D gene: NA
V gene: TRBV29-1
CDR3 protein: CSGVQGYEQYF
CDR3 DNA: TGCAGCGGAGTCCAGGGCTACGAGCAGTACTTC

J gene: TRBJ1-1
clone size: NA
D gene: NA
V gene: TRBV25-1
CDR3 protein: CASSESRNTEAFF
CDR3 DNA: TGTGCCAGCAGTGAATCACGGAACACTGAAGCTTTCTTT

J gene: TRBJ2-6
clone size: many
D gene: TRBD1
V gene: TRBV29-1
CDR3 protein: CSVGTGDSSGANVLTF
CDR3 DNA: TGCAGCGTTGGGACAGGGGACAGCTCTGGGGCCAACGTCCTGACTTTC

J gene: TRBJ1-1
clone size: NA
D gene: TRBD1
V gene: TRBV29-1
CDR3 protein: CSARTGGFEAFF
CDR3 DNA: TGCAGCGCCCGGACAGGGGGGTTTGAAGCTTTCTTT

J gene: TRBJ2-3
clone size: NA
D gene: NA
V gene: TRBV6-6
CDR3 protein: CASSYGTVAYTDTQYF
CDR3 DNA: TGTGCCAGCAGTTACGGGACCGTCGCGTACACAGATACGCAGTATTTT

J gene: TRBJ2-5
clone size: NA
D gene: NA
V gene: TRBV18
CDR3 protein: CASSPLATQETQYF
CDR3 DNA: TGTGCCAGCTCACCACTAGCGACCCAAGAGACCCAGTACTTC

J gene: TRBJ2-1
clone size: few
D gene: NA
V gene: TRBV7-9
CDR3 protein: CASSLAGRIQFF
CDR3 DNA: TGTGCCAGCAGCTTAGCGGGGCGAATACAGTTCTTC

J gene: TRBJ1-2
clone size: NA
D gene: NA
V gene: TRBV11-2
CDR3 protein: CASSSIYGYTF
CDR3 DNA: TGTGCCAGCAGCTCTATCTATGGCTACACCTTC

J gene: TRBJ1-2
clone size: once
D gene: NA
V gene: TRBV21-1
CDR3 protein: CTSSKTGGYGYTF
CDR3 DNA: TGTACCAGCAGCAAGACAGGGGGGTATGGCTACACCTTC

J gene: TRBJ2-1
clone size: NA
D gene: NA
V gene: TRBV20-1
CDR3 protein: CSAREVGSSYNEQFF
CDR3 DNA: TGCAGTGCTAGAGAAGTTGGGAGCTCCTACAATGAGCAGTTCTTC